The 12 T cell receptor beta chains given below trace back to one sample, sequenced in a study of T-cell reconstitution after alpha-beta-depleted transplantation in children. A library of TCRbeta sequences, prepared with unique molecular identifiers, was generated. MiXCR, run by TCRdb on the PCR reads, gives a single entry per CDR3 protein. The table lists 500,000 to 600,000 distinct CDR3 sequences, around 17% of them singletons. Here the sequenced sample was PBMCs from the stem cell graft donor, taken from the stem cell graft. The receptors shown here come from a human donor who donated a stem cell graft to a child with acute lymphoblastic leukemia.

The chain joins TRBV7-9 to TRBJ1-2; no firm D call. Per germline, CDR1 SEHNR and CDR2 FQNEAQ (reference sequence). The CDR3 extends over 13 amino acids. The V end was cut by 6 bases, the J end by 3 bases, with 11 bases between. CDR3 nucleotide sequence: TGTGCCAGCAGTAGACGGGATTACTATGGCTACACCTTC. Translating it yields CASSRRDYYGYTF.

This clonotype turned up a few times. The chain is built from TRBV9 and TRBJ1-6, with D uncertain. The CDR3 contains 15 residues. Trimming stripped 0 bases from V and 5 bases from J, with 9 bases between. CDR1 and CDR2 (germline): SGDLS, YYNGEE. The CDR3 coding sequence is TGTGCCAGCAGCGTAGGTATCGGGAATAATTCACCCCTCCACTTT. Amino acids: CASSVGIGNNSPLHF.

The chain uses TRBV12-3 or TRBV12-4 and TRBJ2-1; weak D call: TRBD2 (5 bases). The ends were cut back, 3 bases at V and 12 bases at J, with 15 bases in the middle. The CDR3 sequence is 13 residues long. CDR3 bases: TGTGCCAGCAGTTTCTCCTTAGGGAGCGGGCAGTTCTTC. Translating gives CASSFSLGSGQFF.

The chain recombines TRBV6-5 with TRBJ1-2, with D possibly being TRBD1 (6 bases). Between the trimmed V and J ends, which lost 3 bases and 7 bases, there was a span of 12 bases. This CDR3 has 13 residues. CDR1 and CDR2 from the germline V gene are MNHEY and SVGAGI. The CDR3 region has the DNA TGTGCCAGCAGTTATGCCCAGGGGAGTGGCTACACCTTC. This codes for CASSYAQGSGYTF.

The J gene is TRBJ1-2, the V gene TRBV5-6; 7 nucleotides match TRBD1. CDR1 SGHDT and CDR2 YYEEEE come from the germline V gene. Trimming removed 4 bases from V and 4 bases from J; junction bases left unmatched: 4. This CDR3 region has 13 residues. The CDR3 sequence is CASSGGTAYGYTF. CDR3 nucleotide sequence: TGTGCCAGCAGCGGTGGGACAGCCTATGGCTACACCTTC.

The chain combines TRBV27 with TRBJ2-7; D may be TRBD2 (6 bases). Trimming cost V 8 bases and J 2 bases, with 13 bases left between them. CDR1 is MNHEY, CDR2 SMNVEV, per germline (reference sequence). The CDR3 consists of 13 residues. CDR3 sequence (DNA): TGTGCCAGCGGGTGGCGGGGTCCCTACGAGCAGTACTTC. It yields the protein CASGWRGPYEQYF.

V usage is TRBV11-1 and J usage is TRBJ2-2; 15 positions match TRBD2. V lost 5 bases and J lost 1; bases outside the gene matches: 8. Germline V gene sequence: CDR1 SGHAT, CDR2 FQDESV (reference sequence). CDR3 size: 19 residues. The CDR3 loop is CASSLGTSGRMENTGELFF. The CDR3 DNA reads TGTGCCAGCAGCCTCGGGACTAGCGGGAGGATGGAGAACACCGGGGAGCTGTTTTTT.

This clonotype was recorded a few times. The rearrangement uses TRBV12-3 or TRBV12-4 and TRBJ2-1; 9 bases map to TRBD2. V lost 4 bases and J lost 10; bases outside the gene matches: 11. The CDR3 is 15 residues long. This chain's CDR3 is CASSYRAGGPGEQFF. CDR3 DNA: TGTGCCAGCAGTTATAGGGCGGGAGGGCCAGGGGAGCAGTTCTTC.

CDR3 nucleotide sequence: TGTGCCAGCAGCTCTCCGATTGGGAATGAGCAGTTCTTC. Amino acid sequence: CASSSPIGNEQFF. The V call is TRBV7-2, the J call TRBJ2-1; no clear D. The CDR3 spans 13 residues. Per the germline V gene, CDR1 is SGHTA and CDR2 is FQGNSA. Trimming pared 4 bases from V and 7 bases from J, leaving 11 bases between.

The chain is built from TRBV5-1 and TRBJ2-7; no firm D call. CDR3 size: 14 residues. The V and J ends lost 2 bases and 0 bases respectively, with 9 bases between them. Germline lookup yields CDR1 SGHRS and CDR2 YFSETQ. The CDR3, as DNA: TGCGCCAGCAGCTTTAACGGTCCCTCCTACGAGCAGTACTTC. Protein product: CASSFNGPSYEQYF.

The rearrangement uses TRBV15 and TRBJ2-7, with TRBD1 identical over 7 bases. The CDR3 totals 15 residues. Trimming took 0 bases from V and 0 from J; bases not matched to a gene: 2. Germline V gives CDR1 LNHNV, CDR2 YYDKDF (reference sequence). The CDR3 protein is CATSREAGGSYEQYF. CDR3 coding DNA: TGTGCCACCAGCAGAGAGGCAGGGGGCTCCTACGAGCAGTACTTC.

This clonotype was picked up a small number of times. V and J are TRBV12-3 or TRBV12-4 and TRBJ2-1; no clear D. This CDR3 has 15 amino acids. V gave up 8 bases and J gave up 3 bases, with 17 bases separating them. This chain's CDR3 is CASVPFESSYNEQFF. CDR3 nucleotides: TGTGCCAGCGTCCCCTTCGAGTCTAGCTACAATGAGCAGTTCTTC.